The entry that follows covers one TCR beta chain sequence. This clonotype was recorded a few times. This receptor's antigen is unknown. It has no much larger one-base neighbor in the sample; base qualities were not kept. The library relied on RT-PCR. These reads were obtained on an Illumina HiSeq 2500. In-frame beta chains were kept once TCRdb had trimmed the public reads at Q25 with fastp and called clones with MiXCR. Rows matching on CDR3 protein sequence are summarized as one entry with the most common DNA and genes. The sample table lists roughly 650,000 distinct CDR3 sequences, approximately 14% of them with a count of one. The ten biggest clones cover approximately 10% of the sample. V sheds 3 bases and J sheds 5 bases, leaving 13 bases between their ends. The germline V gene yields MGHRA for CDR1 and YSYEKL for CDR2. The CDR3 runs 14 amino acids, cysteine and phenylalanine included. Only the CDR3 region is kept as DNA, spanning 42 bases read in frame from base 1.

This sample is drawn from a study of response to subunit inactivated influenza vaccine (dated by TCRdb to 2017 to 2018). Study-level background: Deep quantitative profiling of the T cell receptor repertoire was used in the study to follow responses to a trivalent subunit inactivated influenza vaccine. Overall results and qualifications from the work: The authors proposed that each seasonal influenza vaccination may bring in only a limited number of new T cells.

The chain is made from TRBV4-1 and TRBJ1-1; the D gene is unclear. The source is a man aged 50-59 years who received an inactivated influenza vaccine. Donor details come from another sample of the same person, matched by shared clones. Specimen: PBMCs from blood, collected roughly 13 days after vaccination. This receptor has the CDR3 CASSQRVQVTEAFF. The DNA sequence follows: TGCGCCAGCAGCCAGAGGGTGCAGGTTACTGAAGCTTTCTTT.